A selection of T cell receptor beta chains follows, all from one sample in a study of cytomegalovirus exposure and HLA in healthy donors. The assay was immunoSEQ multiplex PCR, and TCRdb's table has in-frame clones only and misses some. In the table there are 130,000 or so clones, around 80% of which are singletons. Input material: PBMCs. Receptors originate from a man between 18 and 35 years old in good health and CMV-seropositive. The CDR3 runs from the conserved cysteine through the conserved F or W. Fields, in order: J gene, D gene, V gene, clone size, CDR3 length, CDR3 protein, CDR3 DNA. The D gene is left open where the match is weak. Expanded clones are given a class, and other clones once, few, many or no size at all.

TRBJ1-2,.,TRBV19,.,15,CASRAQMMGDNGYTF,TGTGCCAGTAGGGCCCAAATGATGGGAGACAATGGCTACACCTTC
TRBJ2-5,.,TRBV7-2,.,13,CASSLGLEETQYF,TGTGCCAGCAGCTTGGGACTGGAAGAGACCCAGTACTTC
TRBJ2-7,.,TRBV30,.,11,CAWSGSGKQYF,TGTGCCTGGAGTGGATCAGGAAAGCAGTACTTC
TRBJ1-3,TRBD1,TRBV7-7,.,15,CASSPGTGTGNTIYF,TGTGCTAGCAGTCCCGGGACAGGGACTGGAAACACCATATATTTT
TRBJ1-2,.,TRBV5-1,.,14,CASSSGQPNYGYTF,TGCGCCAGCAGCTCCGGACAGCCTAACTATGGCTACACCTTC
TRBJ2-7,TRBD1,TRBV7-8,.,18,CASSLAPGQGTGFHEQYF,TGTGCCAGCAGCTTAGCCCCGGGACAGGGAACGGGTTTCCACGAGCAGTACTTC
TRBJ2-1,.,TRBV11-2,.,16,CASSLVGRSQVREQFF,TGTGCCAGCAGCTTAGTCGGGAGAAGCCAAGTGAGGGAGCAGTTCTTC
TRBJ2-7,TRBD2,TRBV28,.,14,CASSWGSGIYEQYF,TGTGCCAGCAGCTGGGGTAGCGGGATATACGAGCAGTACTTC
TRBJ1-1,TRBD1,TRBV6-1,once,15,CASRPSTGEHTEAFF,TGTGCCAGCAGACCGTCGACAGGGGAACACACTGAAGCTTTCTTT
TRBJ2-7,.,TRBV11-2,.,15,CASSWNRNSYYEQYF,TGTGCCAGCAGCTGGAACAGGAACTCCTACTACGAGCAGTACTTC
TRBJ1-5,.,TRBV28,.,14,CASGLGGAPQPQHF,TGTGCCAGCGGCCTAGGGGGGGCGCCTCAGCCCCAGCATTTT
TRBJ2-1,.,TRBV5-6,.,12,CASSWDTNEQFF,TGTGCCAGCAGCTGGGACACAAATGAGCAGTTCTTC
TRBJ1-5,.,TRBV19,few,15,CATAQGVSGSQPQHF,TGTGCCACCGCCCAAGGTGTGTCAGGCTCTCAGCCCCAGCATTTT
TRBJ2-7,TRBD1,TRBV2,.,14,CASRTHRGRYEQYF,TGTGCCAGCAGGACCCACAGGGGAAGGTACGAGCAGTACTTC
TRBJ2-3,TRBD2,TRBV28,.,17,CASSPWTSGDSTDTQYF,TGTGCCAGCAGTCCCTGGACTAGCGGGGATAGCACAGATACGCAGTATTTT
TRBJ1-1,.,TRBV5-1,.,13,CASSSDSNTEAFF,TGCGCCAGCAGCTCGGACTCGAACACTGAAGCTTTCTTT
TRBJ1-1,TRBD1,TRBV6-5,.,15,CASSSRTGGNTEAFF,TGTGCCAGCAGTTCCAGGACAGGGGGAAACACTGAAGCTTTCTTT
TRBJ1-1,TRBD1,TRBV23-1,.,17,CASSHGDRGQRGTEAFF,TGCGCCAGCAGTCACGGCGACAGGGGGCAGCGAGGCACTGAAGCTTTCTTT
TRBJ1-4,TRBD1,TRBV9,few,17,CASSASRDRVGYEKLFF,TGTGCCAGCAGCGCCTCCCGGGACAGGGTCGGTTACGAAAAACTGTTTTTT
TRBJ2-1,TRBD2,TRBV6-1,.,16,CASSEISSGKVGEQFF,TGTGCCAGCAGTGAAATAAGTAGCGGGAAGGTCGGTGAGCAGTTCTTC
TRBJ2-3,.,TRBV5-1,.,14,CASSLTASTDTQYF,TGCGCCAGCAGCTTGACAGCTAGCACAGATACGCAGTATTTT
TRBJ1-5,TRBD1,TRBV28,once,13,CASSRTGNQPQHF,TGTGCCAGCAGTCGGACAGGGAATCAGCCCCAGCATTTT
TRBJ2-1,.,TRBV6-5,.,15,CASSYGGSAGNEQFF,TGTGCCAGCAGTTACGGAGGGAGTGCGGGCAATGAGCAGTTCTTC
TRBJ1-1,.,TRBV7-9,once,13,CASSLETLSEAFF,TGTGCCAGCAGCTTAGAAACTTTGTCTGAAGCTTTCTTT
TRBJ1-2,TRBD1,TRBV5-1,.,16,CASSLGAGGSYYGYTF,TGCGCCAGCAGCTTGGGGGCAGGGGGCTCCTACTATGGCTACACCTTC
TRBJ1-2,.,TRBV25-1,.,13,CASSERQNYGYTF,TGTGCCAGCAGTGAACGACAGAACTATGGCTACACCTTC
TRBJ2-2,.,TRBV30,.,12,CASLQNTGELFF,TGTGCCTCACTCCAAAACACCGGGGAGCTGTTTTTT
TRBJ1-2,.,TRBV2,.,13,CASILAYNYGYTF,TGTGCCAGCATCTTGGCTTATAACTATGGCTACACCTTC
TRBJ2-7,TRBD1,TRBV5-1,.,19,CASSLPLPVGQGYSYEQYF,TGCGCCAGCAGCTTGCCGTTACCCGTAGGACAGGGGTACTCCTACGAGCAGTACTTC
TRBJ2-2,.,TRBV10-1,few,13,CASSNRNTGELFF,TGCGCCAGCAGTAACAGAAACACCGGGGAGCTGTTTTTT
TRBJ1-1,TRBD1,TRBV6-5,.,14,CASSTGTGGTEAFF,TGTGCCAGCAGTACCGGGACAGGGGGCACTGAAGCTTTCTTT
TRBJ1-5,.,TRBV28,once,14,CASSLEFSNQPQHF,TGTGCCAGCAGTTTGGAGTTTAGCAATCAGCCCCAGCATTTT
TRBJ2-2,TRBD2,TRBV2,.,14,CATSGLANTGELFF,TGTGCCACCTCGGGACTAGCGAACACCGGGGAGCTGTTTTTT
TRBJ1-1,.,TRBV19,.,14,CASSIDRALTEAFF,TGTGCCAGTAGTATAGACAGGGCGTTAACTGAAGCTTTCTTT
TRBJ2-7,.,TRBV11-3,.,13,CASSLRDTYEQYF,TGTGCCAGCAGCCTACGGGACACATACGAGCAGTACTTC
TRBJ1-2,.,TRBV7-2,.,14,CASSLYGVNYGYTF,TGTGCCAGCAGCTTATACGGGGTTAACTATGGCTACACCTTC
TRBJ2-1,.,TRBV28,.,11,CAIAAGNEQFF,TGTGCCATCGCTGCGGGAAATGAGCAGTTCTTC
TRBJ2-6,.,TRBV6-5,.,14,CASSIHRGANVLTF,TGTGCCAGCAGTATCCACAGGGGGGCCAACGTCCTGACTTTC
TRBJ2-5,TRBD1,TRBV28,.,16,CASSPGQRLYQETQYF,TGTGCCAGCAGCCCGGGACAGCGTTTGTACCAAGAGACCCAGTACTTC
TRBJ2-2,TRBD1,TRBV6-1,.,15,CASRGPGQVTGELFF,TGTGCCAGCAGAGGACCGGGACAGGTGACCGGGGAGCTGTTTTTT
TRBJ2-7,TRBD1,TRBV6-5,.,15,CATRPGQGIIHEQYF,TGTGCCACCAGACCGGGACAGGGTATTATCCACGAGCAGTACTTC
TRBJ2-3,.,TRBV30,.,13,CAWSEGSTDTQYF,TGTGCCTGGAGTGAGGGGAGCACAGATACGCAGTATTTT
TRBJ2-2,.,TRBV19,.,18,CASISHSRGAGKDGELFF,TGTGCCAGTATCTCACACTCCCGCGGGGCGGGGAAGGACGGGGAGCTGTTTTTT
TRBJ2-1,TRBD2,TRBV10-3,.,13,CALGLAGGNEQFF,TGTGCCCTCGGACTAGCGGGAGGTAATGAGCAGTTCTTC
TRBJ2-3,TRBD1,TRBV5-1,.,14,CASSTGQVTDTQYF,TGCGCCAGCAGCACGGGACAGGTCACAGATACGCAGTATTTT
TRBJ1-1,.,TRBV11-3,once,13,CASSLGRSTEAFF,TGTGCCAGCAGCTTGGGCAGGTCCACTGAAGCTTTCTTT
TRBJ1-2,.,TRBV2,.,15,CASLSFRGWNYGYTF,TGTGCCAGCCTCTCCTTCCGGGGATGGAACTATGGCTACACCTTC
TRBJ2-3,.,TRBV6-1,.,15,CASSEGGAPRDTQYF,TGTGCCAGCAGTGAAGGCGGAGCCCCGCGGGATACGCAGTATTTT
TRBJ1-1,.,TRBV10-1,.,11,CASSDRGGAFF,TGCGCCAGCAGTGATCGCGGAGGAGCTTTCTTT